This T cell receptor beta chain was found in a study of CD8+CD57+ T cells in acquired aplastic anemia. As for the study in general: Yields of DNA that came from sorted CD4+ and CD8+ cells averaged roughly 3.2 ug.

The CDR3 spans 14 residues. Trimming took 6 bases from V and 2 from J; bases not matched to a gene: 5. The authors sequenced patients whose flow cytometry had shown CD8+CD57+ cell expansion. Patients uniformly had severe acquired aplastic anemia. The template used for profiling TCR beta VDJ and CDR3 was genomic DNA. One entry per CDR3 protein results from TCRdb running MiXCR on the reads. The top ten clones hold more than 80% of a sample with around 80,000 distinct CDR3 sequences, approximately 70% of them seen once. This chain uses TRBV12-3 or TRBV12-4 with TRBJ1-1, with TRBD1 matching 8 bases. Specimen: sorted CD4+, CD8+, or CD8+CD57+ T cells (not recorded which) from PBMCs. The TCR comes from a human donor with aplastic anemia. The CDR3 spells CASRQTGVNTEAFF. In nucleotides, the CDR3 is TGTGCCAGCAGGCAGACAGGGGTAAACACTGAAGCTTTCTTT.